These T cell receptor beta chains were read from a single sample in a study of control samples from healthy donors and cancer patients. Clones were read by immunoSEQ multiplex PCR, and TCRdb kept only the in-frame ones, dropping some. Among about 41,000 clones listed, about 94% were seen once. Sequenced sample: blood. Receptor source: a man aged 60 to 75 in good health. Each CDR3 is given with its conserved first and last residue. D genes are given only for firm matches. Clone size is not always given. Where it is, it says once, few, many or a class for expanded clones.

v_call	j_call	clone_size	d_call	cdr3_nt	cdr3_aa
TRBV18	TRBJ2-1	NA	TRBD1	TGTGCCAGCTCACTGCGCCCGGGACAGGGCGCCTACAATGAGCAGTTCTTC	CASSLRPGQGAYNEQFF
TRBV11-3	TRBJ2-5	once	NA	TGTGCCAGCAGCTTAGGTCGTCGGGAGACCCAGTACTTC	CASSLGRRETQYF
TRBV20-1	TRBJ1-4	NA	NA	TGCAGTGCTAGTGTACGCCAGCATGAAAAACTGTTTTTT	CSASVRQHEKLFF
TRBV24-1	TRBJ1-2	NA	NA	TGTGCCACCAGTGATTTTGGAGTGCCCTATGGCTACACCTTC	CATSDFGVPYGYTF
TRBV5-5	TRBJ2-2	NA	NA	TGTGCCAGCAGCTCCGGGTTTGCGTACACCGGGGAGCTGTTTTTT	CASSSGFAYTGELFF
TRBV3-1/TRBV3-2	TRBJ2-3	NA	NA	TGTGCCAGCAGCCCCCTCGCAGATACGCAGTATTTT	CASSPLADTQYF
TRBV18	TRBJ2-2	once	NA	TGTGCCAGCTCACCCCGCCGCGTCCCCACCGGGGAGCTGTTTTTT	CASSPRRVPTGELFF
TRBV7-9	TRBJ2-3	NA	NA	TGTGCCAGCAGGCATGACAGCACAGATACGCAGTATTTT	CASRHDSTDTQYF
TRBV9	TRBJ2-1	NA	TRBD2	TGTGCCAGCAGCGGAAAAATACTAGCGGGAGGATTGGGGAATGAGCAGTTCTTC	CASSGKILAGGLGNEQFF
TRBV29-1	TRBJ1-5	NA	NA	TGCAGCGTTGCGGGGCACGGCAATCAGCCCCAGCATTTT	CSVAGHGNQPQHF
TRBV11-3	TRBJ2-7	NA	TRBD2	TGTGCCAGCAGCTACATAGCGGGGGACTACGAGCAGTACTTC	CASSYIAGDYEQYF
TRBV10-3	TRBJ1-3	NA	TRBD1	TGTGCCATCAACGAACAGGGGAAGGCTGGAAACACCATATATTTT	CAINEQGKAGNTIYF
TRBV2	TRBJ2-7	once	TRBD2	TGTGCCAGCAGGGGGGCTAGCGGGAGGGGCGACGAGCAGTACTTC	CASRGASGRGDEQYF
TRBV6-5	TRBJ1-2	NA	NA	TGTGCCAGCAGTTTTTCAACAGGGACCGGCTACACCTTC	CASSFSTGTGYTF
TRBV5-1	TRBJ2-1	NA	NA	TGCGCCAGCAGCTTGTATTCAAATGAGCAGTTCTTC	CASSLYSNEQFF